The 25 T cell receptor beta chains given below trace back to one sample, sequenced in a study of cytomegalovirus exposure and HLA in healthy donors. The PCR was carried out with 60 Vbeta primers and 13 Jbeta primers. Profiling relied on immunoSEQ multiplex PCR, and the TCRdb table lists in-frame clones only, not all of them. This sample has 150,000 to 200,000 clones; 60% to 80% occur once, and the top ten carry approximately 13%. Sequencing was done on a sample of PBMCs. These receptors were collected from a woman aged 45 to 65 in good health and CMV-seropositive.

The chain carries TRBV30 and TRBJ2-2, with D possibly being TRBD1 (6 bases). The CDR3 spans 13 residues. Germline V CDR1 and CDR2: GTSNPN, SVGIG (reference sequence). Trimming shortened V by 3 bases and J by 7 bases, and 12 bases separated the two germline ends. CDR3: CAWSPQGFGELFF. In DNA form, the CDR3 reads TGTGCCTGGAGCCCACAGGGTTTCGGGGAGCTGTTTTTT.

The chain joins TRBV27 to TRBJ2-1; maybe TRBD1 (6 bases). Germline V gene data show CDR1 as MNHEY and CDR2 as SMNVEV (reference sequence). Trimming cost V 5 bases and J 5 bases, with 16 bases left between them. This CDR3 region has 15 residues. Written as DNA, the CDR3 is TGTGCCAGCAGTCGTCAGGGGTTTCCTCACAATGAGCAGTTCTTC. Translated, it gives CASSRQGFPHNEQFF.

V and J are TRBV15 and TRBJ1-1, with D unresolved. The ends were cut back, 0 bases at V and 8 bases at J, with 13 bases in the middle. Germline CDR1 LNHNV, CDR2 YYDKDF (reference sequence). The CDR3 spans 14 residues. The CDR3 spells CATSRDHSLPEAFF. The CDR3, as DNA: TGTGCCACCAGCAGAGATCACAGCCTCCCCGAAGCTTTCTTT.

This clone has just a few counts. The CDR3 nucleotides read TGTGCCAGCAGCTTAAACGGGGGTAACACTGAAGCTTTCTTT. It specifies CASSLNGGNTEAFF. The rearrangement links TRBV7-3 to TRBJ1-1; D might be TRBD1 (5 bases). This CDR3 is built from 14 residues. Per the germline V gene, CDR1 is SGHTA and CDR2 is FQGTGA. With 1 base removed from V and 2 bases from J, the gap between germline ends came to 8 bases.

The V gene is TRBV19, the J gene TRBJ2-2, with D possibly matching TRBD2 (7 bases). CDR3 length: 15 residues. From germline, CDR1 is LNHDA and CDR2 SQIVND (reference sequence). Trimming took 8 bases from V and 2 from J, leaving 15 bases between them. In DNA, the CDR3 is TGTGCCAGTGGACTCGGGGGGCGAAACACCGGGGAGCTGTTTTTT. It is translated as CASGLGGRNTGELFF.

The chain couples TRBV29-1 to TRBJ1-1, with a weak D call TRBD1 (5 bases). CDR3 length: 13 residues. The germline V and J ends were trimmed by 7 bases and 3 bases, with 15 bases remaining between them. CDR1 and CDR2 from the germline V gene are SQVTM and ANQGSEA. Here the CDR3 reads CSDRAGPYTEAFF. CDR3 nucleotides: TGCAGCGACCGAGCAGGGCCTTACACTGAAGCTTTCTTT.

The J gene is TRBJ1-1, the V gene TRBV4-1; D not certain. The CDR3 length is 13 residues. Germline V CDR1 and CDR2: MGHRA, YSYEKL. Trimming took 0 bases from V and 5 from J, leaving 7 bases between them. DNA for the CDR3: TGCGCCAGCAGCCAAGATCTTGAGACTGAAGCTTTCTTT. Translated, it gives CASSQDLETEAFF.

The sample holds a few counts of this clone. Here the CDR3 reads CASSTIPGHTSTNEKLFF. The CDR3, as DNA: TGTGCCAGCTCGACTATTCCGGGACACACTTCAACTAATGAAAAACTGTTTTTT. This chain uses TRBV18 with TRBJ1-4; a possible D gene is TRBD1 (6 bases). The germline gives CDR1 KGHSH, CDR2 LQKENI. The CDR3 is 18 residues long. V was cut by 6 bases and J by 0 bases, with 20 bases left in between.

This clone was seen only a few times. CDR3 protein: CASSLWGQHEQFF. The CDR3 DNA sequence: TGTGCCAGCAGCTTGTGGGGGCAGCATGAGCAGTTCTTC. The chain uses TRBV5-5 and TRBJ2-1; TRBD1 might be the D (6 bases). From germline, CDR1 is SGHKS and CDR2 YYEKEE (reference sequence). The CDR3 contains 13 residues. Trimming pared 1 base from V and 8 bases from J, leaving 10 bases between.

This chain links TRBV19 with TRBJ1-5; D remains unclear. CDR1 is LNHDA and CDR2 is SQIVND in the germline V gene (reference sequence). The CDR3 runs 15 residues. The V and J ends lost 3 bases and 2 bases respectively, with 11 bases between them. The DNA of the CDR3 is TGTGCCAGTAGTATCCATCTAATGGGCAATCAGCCCCAGCATTTT. Amino acid sequence: CASSIHLMGNQPQHF.

The rearrangement joins TRBV28 to TRBJ2-1; perhaps TRBD1 as D (6 bases). Trimming removed 6 bases from V and 10 bases from J, with 13 bases in between. The CDR3 totals 12 residues. Looked up from germline, CDR1 is MDHEN and CDR2 is SYDVKM. The CDR3 here is CASRDSTYEQFF. DNA for the CDR3: TGTGCCAGCAGGGACAGTACATACGAGCAGTTCTTC.

V is TRBV5-1 and J is TRBJ2-6; D is possibly TRBD1 (6 bases). Germline values: CDR1 SGHRS, CDR2 YFSETQ. The CDR3 is made up of 16 amino acids. V lost 2 bases, J lost 4 bases, and 13 bases lay in between. CDR3 protein: CASSFVTGLGANVLTF. In DNA, the CDR3 is TGCGCCAGCAGCTTCGTTACAGGGTTAGGGGCCAACGTCCTGACTTTC.

The chain links TRBV4-1 to TRBJ2-1; a possible D gene is TRBD2 (7 bases). V gave up 1 base and J gave up 5 bases, with 15 bases separating them. Germline-derived CDR1 and CDR2 are MGHRA and YSYEKL. The length of the CDR3 is 16 residues. As DNA, the CDR3 is TGCGCCAGCAGCCAAGTGGCCGGGGGGCAAGACAATGAGCAGTTCTTC. Amino acid sequence: CASSQVAGGQDNEQFF.

This clone was seen a few times. V is TRBV19 and J is TRBJ1-2; 7 bases align to TRBD1. The length of the CDR3 is 13 residues. The germline V gene encodes CDR1 LNHDA and CDR2 SQIVND (reference sequence). The V segment lost 9 bases and the J segment 4 bases; nucleotides outside the gene matches: 8. In nucleotides, the CDR3 is TGTGCCAGAGCCCAACAGGGGATCTATGGCTACACCTTC. Its translation: CARAQQGIYGYTF.

The chain recombines TRBV12-5 with TRBJ2-7; TRBD1 matches 11 bases. The CDR3 is 14 residues long. Per the germline V gene, CDR1 is LGHNT and CDR2 is FRNRAP. V dropped 3 bases and J dropped 4; count of bases not matched to a gene: 2. This chain's CDR3 is CASGLGQGAYEQYF. The DNA for the CDR3 is TGTGCTAGTGGTTTAGGACAGGGGGCGTACGAGCAGTACTTC.

This clone has just a few counts. V gene TRBV5-1 combines with J gene TRBJ2-4; 8 nucleotides line up with TRBD1. The CDR3 has 16 residues. V shed 4 bases and J 6 bases; nucleotides not matched to a gene: 12. Germline-derived CDR1 and CDR2 are SGHRS and YFSETQ. CDR3 in amino acids: CASSPTGAGMGNIQYF. The CDR3 bases are TGCGCCAGCAGCCCGACAGGGGCTGGGATGGGAAACATTCAGTACTTC.

The J gene is TRBJ1-6, the V gene TRBV6-5; D possibly corresponds to TRBD1 (5 bases). Looked up from germline, CDR1 is MNHEY and CDR2 is SVGAGI. Trimming took 4 bases from V and 5 from J, leaving 9 bases between them. CDR3 length: 14 amino acids. Here the CDR3 reads CASSLRGNNSPLHF. Here the CDR3 DNA reads TGTGCCAGCAGTTTACGGGGGAATAATTCACCCCTCCACTTT.

This clone showed up just once. The chain couples TRBV30 to TRBJ2-7; D is undetermined. The germline gives CDR1 GTSNPN, CDR2 SVGIG (reference sequence). Trimming left V 4 bases short and J 4 bases short, with 14 bases between. This CDR3 region has 13 residues. The CDR3 reads CAWNSAPPYEQYF. CDR3 nucleotides: TGTGCCTGGAATTCCGCGCCGCCTTACGAGCAGTACTTC.

This chain uses TRBV5-1 with TRBJ2-5; 7 nucleotides agree with TRBD1. Germline V lookup: CDR1 SGHRS, CDR2 YFSETQ. The CDR3 has 15 residues. V dropped 2 bases and J dropped 4; count of bases not matched to a gene: 8. The CDR3 sequence is CASSLQGNGRETQYF. DNA for the CDR3: TGCGCCAGCAGCTTACAGGGGAATGGGCGAGAGACCCAGTACTTC.

This chain connects TRBV2 to TRBJ1-6; 11 bases agree with TRBD1. The J segment lost 10 bases and the V segment lost 2 bases, leaving 1 base of the junction unmatched. Germline CDR1 reads SNHLY; CDR2 reads FYNNEI. This CDR3 has 14 amino acids. The CDR3, as DNA: TGTGCCAGCAGTGAAAGGACAGGGGGCTCACCCCTCCACTTT. Translating it yields CASSERTGGSPLHF.

The V and J genes are TRBV25-1 and TRBJ1-2, with D perhaps TRBD1 (5 bases). This CDR3 comprises 15 residues. Germline V CDR1 and CDR2: MGHDK, SYGVNS. Trimming left V 0 bases short and J 7 bases short, with 15 bases between. The CDR3 bases are TGTGCCAGCAGTGAATATTGGGGGGTGGAAGGTGGCTACACCTTC. Translation: CASSEYWGVEGGYTF.

This clone was counted a few times. V and J are TRBV30 and TRBJ1-1; 10 bases are a match to TRBD1. This CDR3 spans 15 amino acids. V lost 0 bases to trimming and J lost 2 bases; unmatched junction nucleotides: 3. CDR1 is GTSNPN, CDR2 SVGIG, per germline (reference sequence). In DNA, the CDR3 is TGTGCCTGGAGTGTACCGACAGGGGGCAACACTGAAGCTTTCTTT. The encoded protein is CAWSVPTGGNTEAFF.

The chain joins TRBV6-4 to TRBJ2-7; 8 positions match TRBD2. V dropped 3 bases and J dropped 0; count of bases not matched to a gene: 7. This CDR3 has 16 residues. CDR1 and CDR2 from the germline V gene are MRHNA and SNTAGT. CDR3 DNA: TGTGCCAGCAGTGAGATCGGCGGGACTAGCTCCTACGAGCAGTACTTC. Translating gives CASSEIGGTSSYEQYF.

The chain is built from TRBV6-5 and TRBJ2-3; tentative D call: TRBD1 (6 bases). This CDR3 is 15 amino acids long. V was trimmed by 3 bases and J by 3 bases, leaving 13 bases between them. In germline, CDR1 is MNHEY, CDR2 SVGAGI. The CDR3 coding sequence is TGTGCCAGCAGTTATGCGGCAGGGGAAACAGATACGCAGTATTTT. It translates to CASSYAAGETDTQYF.

V usage is TRBV19 and J usage is TRBJ2-6; perhaps TRBD1 as D (5 bases). Deletions cut 11 bases from V and 0 bases from J, with 11 bases between. The CDR3 is made up of 14 amino acids. From germline, CDR1 is LNHDA and CDR2 SQIVND (reference sequence). The CDR3 region is CAVYRISGANVLTF. The CDR3 bases are TGTGCCGTTTACAGGATCTCTGGGGCCAACGTCCTGACTTTC.